The sequence of this T cell receptor (beta chain) was determined in a study of cytomegalovirus exposure and HLA in healthy donors. Data came from immunoSEQ multiplex PCR; TCRdb stores just in-frame clones and leaves some out. The sample has around 250,000 clones; roughly 90% are singletons. There are 16 residues in the CDR3. Germline assignment: CDR1 SEHNR and CDR2 FQNEAQ (reference sequence). The J segment lost 9 bases and the V segment lost 1 base, leaving 8 bases of the junction unmatched. A remark on this clone: The antigen is undetermined.

Study-wide findings and caveats: Reports described diagnosis of cytomegalovirus status by the classifier as highly specific and sensitive.

Sequences were obtained from PBMCs. The TCR comes from a woman between 18 and 29 years old in good health and CMV-seronegative. The rearrangement joins TRBV7-9 to TRBJ1-6, with TRBD1 matching over 8 bases. The CDR3 reads CASSLGEQGDGSPLHF. Written as DNA, the CDR3 is TGTGCCAGCAGCTTAGGCGAACAGGGGGACGGTTCACCCCTCCACTTT.